This T cell receptor beta chain was found in a study of ipilimumab plus nivolumab after autologous stem cell transplantation. Across the whole study: Median doses per patient: 5 ipilimumab, under 10 nivolumab.

About this clone: Its antigen is still unknown.

Patients got ipilimumab 1 mg/kg beginning 14 to 28 days post-transplant. Patients got 3 mg/kg IV nivolumab weeks 1, 4, 7, 10, then biweekly through week 26. Findings and caveats of the study: Authors suggest TCR repertoire, Treg phenotype and gut microbiota support further study.

Sequencing was performed with immunoSEQ multiplex PCR; in TCRdb, only in-frame clones are kept and a portion is missing. The sample lists some 87,000 clones, 75% to 85% occurring once. The germline V and J ends were trimmed by 1 base and 5 bases, with 12 bases remaining between them. In germline, CDR1 is SEHNR, CDR2 FQNEAQ (reference sequence). There are 15 residues in the CDR3. The sample was PBMCs, taken in a trial of ipilimumab plus nivolumab as post-transplant consolidation. This receptor was obtained from a male donor with diffuse large B-cell lymphoma. V usage is TRBV7-9 and J usage is TRBJ1-3, with a tentative D call TRBD1 (6 bases). The CDR3 DNA reads as TGTGCCAGCAGCTTAGATGCAGGGGCCAGAAACACCATATATTTT. It encodes CASSLDAGARNTIYF.